A single sample is the source of the 19 T cell receptor beta chains below, sequenced in a study of blood T cell repertoires in COVID-19. Repertoires were generated with immunoSEQ multiplex PCR, while TCRdb's copy carries only in-frame clones and drops some. The table includes about 160,000 clones, around 79% detected once. The material sequenced was peripheral blood. The receptors derive from a woman aged 60-70 years with COVID-19, enrolled during active disease.

The chain recombines TRBV4-2 with TRBJ2-7, with 9 bases aligning to TRBD1. Germline values: CDR1 LGHNA, CDR2 YNFKEQ. The V segment lost 3 bases and the J segment 6 bases; nucleotides outside the gene matches: 6. The CDR3 sequence is 14 residues long. The CDR3 spells CASSHPGQGREQYF. The CDR3 DNA reads TGTGCCAGCAGCCACCCGGGACAGGGACGCGAGCAGTACTTC.

This CDR3 is CASSSGRGYEQYF. CDR3 sequence (DNA): TGTGCCAGCAGCTCCGGGAGGGGCTACGAGCAGTACTTC. The chain links TRBV5-4 to TRBJ2-7; 8 nucleotides align to TRBD2. Germline CDR1 and CDR2: SGHNT and YYREEE (reference sequence). The CDR3 is 13 residues long. The V segment lost 3 bases and the J segment 3 bases; nucleotides outside the gene matches: 2.

This clone showed up just once. The J gene is TRBJ2-1, the V gene TRBV2; the D is unclear. The CDR3 is 16 residues long. Germline V gene lookup returns CDR1 SNHLY and CDR2 FYNNEI. The ends were cut back, 1 base at V and 10 bases at J, with 20 bases in the middle. The CDR3 spells CASSEGPEVFSREQFF. In DNA, the CDR3 is TGTGCCAGCAGTGAAGGTCCCGAGGTTTTCTCCAGAGAGCAGTTCTTC. Based on the CDR3 plus reference TRBV2 and TRBJ2-1, the full variable domain is EPEVTQTPSHQVTQMGQEVILRCVPISNHLYFYWYRQILGQKVEFLVSFYNNEISEKSEIFDDQFSVERPDGSNFTLKIRSTKLEDSAMYFCASSEGPEVFSREQFFGPGTRLTVL.

The chain carries TRBV18 and TRBJ1-5, with D possibly being TRBD1 (6 bases). The CDR3 loop spans 16 amino acids. With 6 bases removed from V and 4 bases from J, the gap between germline ends came to 19 bases. Germline CDR1 is KGHSH and CDR2 is LQKENI. The CDR3 loop is CASSPNAAGVNQPQHF. The CDR3 coding sequence is TGTGCCAGCTCCCCTAACGCCGCAGGGGTGAATCAGCCCCAGCATTTT.

This clone was detected many times. The chain carries TRBV5-1 and TRBJ2-5; possible D gene TRBD2, 6 bases. Germline V gene data show CDR1 as SGHRS and CDR2 as YFSETQ. V shed 4 bases and J shed 2 bases, with 18 bases lying between them. This CDR3 region has 16 residues. The CDR3, as DNA: TGCGCCAGCAGCACCCGTGGTCGACTAGTACAAGAGACCCAGTACTTC. Protein product: CASSTRGRLVQETQYF.

The chain has TRBV27 and TRBJ2-7; 8 bases map to TRBD1. From germline, CDR1 is MNHEY and CDR2 SMNVEV (reference sequence). This CDR3 comprises 15 residues. After removal of 5 bases from V and 5 bases from J, the junction contained 11 bases not matched to a gene. Here the CDR3 reads CASSPRAGGGDEQYF. CDR3 DNA: TGTGCCAGCAGTCCTCGGGCAGGGGGCGGGGACGAGCAGTACTTC.

This clone appeared a few times. The chain is built from TRBV2 and TRBJ1-2, with D possibly being TRBD1 (5 bases). V was clipped by 6 bases and J by 0 bases, with 8 bases between them. Germline values: CDR1 SNHLY, CDR2 FYNNEI. CDR3 length: 13 amino acids. CDR3 in amino acids: CASRETANYGYTF. CDR3 bases: TGTGCCAGCAGGGAGACAGCTAACTATGGCTACACCTTC.

The V call is TRBV7-2, the J call TRBJ2-3; no definite D call. The length of the CDR3 is 13 residues. V gave up 3 bases and J gave up 4 bases, with 8 bases separating them. Germline assignment: CDR1 SGHTA and CDR2 FQGNSA. This chain's CDR3 is CASSFGSADTQYF. The CDR3 region has the DNA TGTGCCAGCAGCTTCGGGTCCGCAGATACGCAGTATTTT.

This chain uses TRBV7-9 with TRBJ2-3; D ambiguous. Deletions cut 5 bases from V and 6 bases from J, with 9 bases between. In germline, CDR1 is SEHNR, CDR2 FQNEAQ (reference sequence). The CDR3 length is 12 residues. The CDR3 DNA reads TGTGCCAGCAGCCCAAGCGAGGATACGCAGTATTTT. It codes for CASSPSEDTQYF.

The rearrangement links TRBV2 to TRBJ1-2; unclear D gene. This CDR3 has 13 residues. Germline V gene sequence: CDR1 SNHLY, CDR2 FYNNEI. V lost 3 bases and J 4 bases, leaving 9 bases between the germline ends. The CDR3 spells CASSESGFYGYTF. CDR3 DNA sequence: TGTGCCAGCAGTGAGTCGGGGTTCTATGGCTACACCTTC.

The chain joins TRBV6-1 to TRBJ1-4; no firm D call. The germline gives CDR1 MNHNS, CDR2 SASEGT. The CDR3 consists of 14 residues. Between the trimmed V and J ends, which lost 0 bases and 4 bases, there was a span of 6 bases. CDR3 nucleotide sequence: TGTGCCAGCAGTGAAGCGCGGGTTAATGAAAAACTGTTTTTT. This gives the protein CASSEARVNEKLFF.

The rearrangement uses TRBV18 and TRBJ1-5; D unresolved. The CDR3 covers 15 residues. The germline V gene encodes CDR1 KGHSH and CDR2 LQKENI. Between the trimmed V and J ends, which lost 5 bases and 1 base, there was a span of 12 bases. CDR3 in amino acids: CASSAGVGSNQPQHF. The CDR3 DNA follows: TGTGCCAGCTCAGCCGGGGTGGGGAGCAATCAGCCCCAGCATTTT.

The chain joins TRBV2 to TRBJ2-3; TRBD2 agrees at 8 bases. The CDR3 extends over 15 amino acids. Germline CDR1 SNHLY, CDR2 FYNNEI. The junction had 9 bases not matched to a gene; V was cut back by 6 bases and J by 4 bases. CDR3 residues: CASSSLGLASDTQYF. CDR3 nucleotide sequence: TGTGCCAGCAGCTCCCTCGGACTAGCTTCAGATACGCAGTATTTT.

This chain uses TRBV10-2 with TRBJ1-5, with D possibly TRBD1 on 6 matching bases. V was cut by 3 bases and J by 5 bases, with 8 bases left in between. The CDR3 covers 13 residues. CDR1 is WSHSY, CDR2 SAAADI, per germline. CDR3 loop: CASSDRGDQPQHF. CDR3 in DNA: TGCGCCAGCAGTGACAGGGGTGATCAGCCCCAGCATTTT.

About this clone itself: At the DNA level, this CDR3 is encoded by other sequences in the same sample as well. This sequence joins TRBV28 and TRBJ2-5, with 12 bases matching TRBD2. Trimming at V came to 1 base and at J to 1 base, leaving 1 base not matched to a gene. CDR3 length: 16 residues. Germline V gene lookup returns CDR1 MDHEN and CDR2 SYDVKM. The CDR3 sequence is CASSLSLAGGQETQYF. The CDR3 DNA follows: TGTGCCAGCAGTTTATCACTAGCGGGAGGCCAAGAGACCCAGTACTTC.

This rearrangement joins TRBV6-5 to TRBJ2-7, with 8 nucleotides matching TRBD1. V shed 1 base and J 0 bases; nucleotides not matched to a gene: 5. Germline loops: CDR1 MNHEY, CDR2 SVGAGI. The CDR3 is 16 amino acids. The DNA of the CDR3 is TGTGCCAGCAGTTACTTAAGGACAGGGATCTCCTACGAGCAGTACGTC. Residues: CASSYLRTGISYEQYV.

The chain uses TRBV27 and TRBJ2-7; 7 bases are a match to TRBD2. The V gene's germline CDR1 is MNHEY and CDR2 SMNVEV (reference sequence). Trimming removed 2 bases from V and 6 bases from J; junction bases left unmatched: 4. The CDR3 runs 13 residues. CDR3 nucleotides: TGTGCCAGCAGTTTACGGAGCGGGGCCGAGCAGTACGTC. Translating gives CASSLRSGAEQYV.

This chain uses TRBV6-5 with TRBJ2-2, with 10 bases aligning to TRBD2. Trimming removed 4 bases from V and 1 base from J; junction bases left unmatched: 0. The CDR3 totals 15 residues. Germline V gene lookup returns CDR1 MNHEY and CDR2 SVGAGI. The CDR3 sequence is CASSLAGGNTGELFF. The DNA for the CDR3 is TGTGCCAGCAGTTTAGCGGGAGGGAACACCGGGGAGCTGTTTTTT.

V usage is TRBV6-1 and J usage is TRBJ1-6, with D possibly TRBD1 on 6 matching bases. Trimming pared 3 bases from V and 0 bases from J, leaving 12 bases between. Germline CDR1 and CDR2: MNHNS and SASEGT. This CDR3 is built from 17 residues. The CDR3 sequence: CASSDRTVGSYNSPLHF. The CDR3 DNA follows: TGTGCCAGCAGTGACCGGACAGTAGGCTCCTATAATTCACCCCTCCACTTT.